This TCR beta chain is from a study of identical twins. Per germline, CDR1 GTSNPN and CDR2 SVGIG (reference sequence). Trimming cost V 0 bases and J 15 bases; bases outside gene matches: 7. This CDR3 is 13 amino acids long. A single record per CDR3 protein comes from TCRdb applying MiXCR to the 5' RACE reads. The sample holds approximately 230,000 distinct CDR3 sequences, over 5.5% seen once. The data were also submitted as part of a second study, on T cells expressing NK-cell markers.

This clonotype originated in a woman in her late teens or twenties in good health. The specimen sequenced was CD8+ T cells sorted from blood. The chain couples TRBV30 to TRBJ2-1, with 11 nucleotides matching TRBD2. Here the CDR3 DNA reads TGTGCCTGGAGTGTGGGGACTAGCGGTTACCGGTTCTTC. Its translation: CAWSVGTSGYRFF.